Following are 2 T cell receptor beta chains from one sample sequenced in a study of cytomegalovirus exposure and HLA in healthy donors. 60 Vbeta and 13 Jbeta primers were used in PCR. This table comes from immunoSEQ multiplex PCR, and its TCRdb copy is limited to in-frame clones, with some not included. This repertoire shows under 150,000 clones, about 9.1% found once; its top ten account for approximately 7.5%. Sequenced input: PBMCs. The receptors were sampled from a woman aged 40 to 50 in good health and CMV-seropositive.

This clone was counted between two and nine times. This chain links TRBV5-4 with TRBJ1-4; 7 bases align to TRBD1. With V trimmed by 5 bases and J by 8 bases, 6 bases remained unmatched. The CDR3 has 13 residues. Germline CDR1 reads SGHNT; CDR2 reads YYREEE (reference sequence). The chain's CDR3 is CASRGGAGEKLFF. Written as DNA, the CDR3 is TGTGCCAGCAGAGGGGGCGCGGGCGAAAAACTGTTTTTT. Full variable domain (remainder filled in from reference TRBV5-4 and TRBJ1-4): ETGVTQSPTHLIKTRGQQVTLRCSSQSGHNTVSWYQQALGQGPQFIFQYYREEENGRGNFPPRFSGLQFPNYSSELNVNALELDDSALYLCASRGGAGEKLFFGSGTQLSVL.

This clone has only a few counts. The chain links TRBV5-5 to TRBJ1-3; D remains ambiguous. Germline CDR1 reads SGHKS; CDR2 reads YYEKEE (reference sequence). The CDR3 contains 14 residues. V was clipped by 0 bases and J by 1 base, with 5 bases between them. CDR3 residues: CASSLGGSGNTIYF. CDR3 sequence (DNA): TGTGCCAGCAGCTTGGGCGGGTCTGGAAACACCATATATTTT.